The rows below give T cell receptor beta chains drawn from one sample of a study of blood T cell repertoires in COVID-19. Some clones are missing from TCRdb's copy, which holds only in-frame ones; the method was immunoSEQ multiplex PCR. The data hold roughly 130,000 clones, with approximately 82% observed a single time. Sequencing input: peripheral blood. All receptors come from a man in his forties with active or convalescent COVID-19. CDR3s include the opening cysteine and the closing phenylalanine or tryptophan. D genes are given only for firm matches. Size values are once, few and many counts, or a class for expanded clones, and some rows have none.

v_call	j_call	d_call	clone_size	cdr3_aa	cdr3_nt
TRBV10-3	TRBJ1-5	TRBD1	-	CASRTGGEGNQPQHF	TGTGCCTCCCGGACAGGGGGAGAGGGCAATCAGCCCCAGCATTTT
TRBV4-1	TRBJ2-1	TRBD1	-	CASSPAGTGGGNEQFF	TGCGCCAGCAGCCCCGCCGGGACAGGGGGCGGCAATGAGCAGTTCTTC
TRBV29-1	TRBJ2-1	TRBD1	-	CSVGGGRVGEQFF	TGCAGCGTTGGAGGGGGCAGGGTAGGTGAGCAGTTCTTC
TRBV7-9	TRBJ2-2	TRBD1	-	CASSPRQGAAGELFF	TGTGCCAGCAGCCCCCGACAGGGGGCGGCCGGGGAGCTGTTTTTT
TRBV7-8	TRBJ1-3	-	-	CASSPGDGNTIYF	TGTGCCAGCAGCCCCGGGGATGGAAACACCATATATTTT
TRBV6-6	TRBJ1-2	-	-	CASSYLRQGYTF	TGTGCCAGCAGTTACTTGCGGCAGGGCTACACCTTC
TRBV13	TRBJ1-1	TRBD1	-	CASNEQGDRTEAFF	TGTGCCAGCAACGAACAGGGGGACAGGACTGAAGCTTTCTTT
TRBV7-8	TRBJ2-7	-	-	CASSRDGGNNYEQYF	TGTGCCAGCAGCCGAGATGGAGGGAATAACTACGAGCAGTACTTC
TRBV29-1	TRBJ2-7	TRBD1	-	CSVEKDRGPREQYF	TGCAGCGTTGAGAAGGACAGGGGGCCTCGTGAGCAGTACTTC
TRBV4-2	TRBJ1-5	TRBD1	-	CASSQSTGTVSHYSNQPQHF	TGTGCCAGCAGCCAGAGCACCGGGACAGTTTCCCATTATAGCAATCAGCCCCAGCATTTT
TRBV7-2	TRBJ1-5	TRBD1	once	CASSSPTGASYSNQPQHF	TGTGCCAGCAGCTCGCCTACAGGGGCTTCATATAGCAATCAGCCCCAGCATTTT
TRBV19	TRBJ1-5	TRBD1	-	CASTPGTGNNQPQHF	TGTGCCAGTACCCCCGGGACAGGGAACAATCAGCCCCAGCATTTT
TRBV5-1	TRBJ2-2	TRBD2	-	CASSVSGGDTGELFF	TGCGCCAGCAGCGTGTCGGGAGGGGACACCGGGGAGCTGTTTTTT
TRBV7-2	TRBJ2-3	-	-	CASSSQGYDTQYF	TGTGCCAGCAGCTCTCAGGGATACGATACGCAGTATTTT
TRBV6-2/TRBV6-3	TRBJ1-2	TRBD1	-	CASSPGQGSRFYGYTF	TGTGCCAGCAGTCCGGGACAGGGATCACGCTTTTATGGCTACACCTTC
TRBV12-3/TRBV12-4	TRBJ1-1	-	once	CASSLNLQAFF	TGTGCCAGCAGTTTAAACCTACAAGCTTTCTTT
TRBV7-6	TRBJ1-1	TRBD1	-	CASSLLTGGNTEAFF	TGTGCCAGCAGCTTATTGACAGGGGGGAACACTGAAGCTTTCTTT
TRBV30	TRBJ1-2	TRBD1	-	CAWSRGQSYGYTF	TGTGCCTGGAGTAGGGGACAGTCCTATGGCTACACCTTC
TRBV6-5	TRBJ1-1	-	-	CASSRRESTTEAFF	TGTGCCAGCAGTCGGAGAGAATCGACCACTGAAGCTTTCTTT
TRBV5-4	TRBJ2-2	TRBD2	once	CASGPLAGGPRELFF	TGTGCCAGCGGCCCTCTAGCGGGGGGTCCCCGGGAGCTGTTTTTT
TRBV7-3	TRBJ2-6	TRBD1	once	CASSLFGTGGSGANVLTF	TGTGCCAGCAGCTTATTCGGGACAGGGGGCTCTGGGGCCAACGTCCTGACTTTC
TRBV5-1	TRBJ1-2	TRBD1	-	CASSPGQSYGYTF	TGCGCCAGCAGCCCGGGACAGTCCTATGGCTACACCTTC
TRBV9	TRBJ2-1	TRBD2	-	CASSSGGASYNEQFF	TGTGCCAGCAGTAGCGGGGGGGCGTCCTACAATGAGCAGTTCTTC
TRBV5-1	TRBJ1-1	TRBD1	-	CASSLPTGVGAEAFF	TGCGCCAGCAGCCTACCGACAGGGGTGGGGGCTGAAGCTTTCTTT
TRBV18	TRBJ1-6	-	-	CASSPTRAGSPLHF	TGTGCCAGCTCACCTACGCGGGCGGGATCACCCCTCCACTTT
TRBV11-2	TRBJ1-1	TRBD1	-	CASSLGDRGTEAFF	TGTGCCAGCAGCTTAGGGGACAGGGGTACTGAAGCTTTCTTT
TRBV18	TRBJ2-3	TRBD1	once	CASSLTGGLVTDTQYF	TGTGCCAGCTCTCTGACAGGGGGGCTCGTCACAGATACGCAGTATTTT
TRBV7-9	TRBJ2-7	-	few	CASSIRTDWTYEQYF	TGTGCCAGCAGCATAAGGACAGACTGGACCTACGAGCAGTACTTC
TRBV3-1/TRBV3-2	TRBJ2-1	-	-	CASSQETRLEQFF	TGTGCCAGCAGCCAAGAAACCCGACTAGAGCAGTTCTTC
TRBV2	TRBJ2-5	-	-	CASIRDTDLQETQYF	TGTGCCAGCATCCGGGACACAGACCTCCAAGAGACCCAGTACTTC
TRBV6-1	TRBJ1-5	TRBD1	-	CASSEGQLSNQPQHF	TGTGCCAGCAGTGAGGGACAGCTTAGCAATCAGCCCCAGCATTTT
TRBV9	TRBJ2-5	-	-	CASSVGDSARRETQYF	TGTGCCAGCAGCGTAGGCGATAGCGCCCGAAGGGAGACCCAGTACTTC
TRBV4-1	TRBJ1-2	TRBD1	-	CASSQDGTGGYGYTF	TGCGCCAGCAGCCAAGACGGGACAGGGGGCTATGGCTACACCTTC
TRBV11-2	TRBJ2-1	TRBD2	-	CASSLTSGGAFSGNEQFF	TGTGCCAGCAGCCTGACTAGCGGGGGGGCATTTTCGGGCAATGAGCAGTTCTTC
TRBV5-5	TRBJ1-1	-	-	CASSLVDQGTEAFF	TGTGCCAGCAGCTTGGTGGACCAGGGCACTGAAGCTTTCTTT
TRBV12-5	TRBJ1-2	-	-	CASGRTENYGYTF	TGTGCTAGTGGTCGGACAGAGAACTATGGCTACACCTTC
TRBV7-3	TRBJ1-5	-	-	CASSLGQGANQPQHF	TGTGCCAGCAGCTTGGGCCAAGGGGCGAATCAGCCCCAGCATTTT
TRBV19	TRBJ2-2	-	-	CASSIVTGRNTGELFF	TGTGCCAGTAGTATTGTGACAGGTCGAAACACCGGGGAGCTGTTTTTT
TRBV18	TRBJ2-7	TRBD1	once	CASSRDRGYEQYF	TGTGCCAGCTCACGGGACAGGGGCTACGAGCAGTACTTC
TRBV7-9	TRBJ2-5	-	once	CASSPRDSQETQYF	TGTGCCAGCAGCCCCCGGGACTCCCAAGAGACCCAGTACTTC
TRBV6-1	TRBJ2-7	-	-	CASSEARGELVEQYF	TGTGCCAGCAGTGAGGCCAGGGGAGAATTAGTCGAGCAGTACTTC
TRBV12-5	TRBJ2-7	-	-	CASGLGVSYEQYF	TGTGCTAGTGGTTTGGGAGTATCCTACGAGCAGTACTTC
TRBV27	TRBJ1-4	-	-	CASSFVRETNEKLFF	TGTGCCAGCAGTTTCGTCCGGGAGACTAATGAAAAACTGTTTTTT
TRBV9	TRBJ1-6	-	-	CASSPYTGGVDHSPLHF	TGTGCCAGCAGCCCCTATACGGGGGGTGTAGATCATTCACCCCTCCACTTT
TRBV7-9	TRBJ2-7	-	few	CASSSLDSYEQYF	TGTGCCAGCAGCTCACTGGACAGCTACGAGCAGTACTTC
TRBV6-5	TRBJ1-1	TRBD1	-	CASRKQGITEAFF	TGTGCCAGCAGAAAACAGGGGATCACTGAAGCTTTCTTT
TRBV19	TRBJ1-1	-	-	CASSREGRGTEAFF	TGTGCCAGTAGTAGGGAGGGGCGAGGCACTGAAGCTTTCTTT
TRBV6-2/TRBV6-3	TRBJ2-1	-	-	CASSSTLRNEQFF	TGTGCCAGCAGTTCTACTCTGAGGAATGAGCAGTTCTTC
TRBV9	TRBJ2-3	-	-	CASSALGGAGLTDTQYF	TGTGCCAGCAGCGCCCTCGGTGGGGCGGGGCTCACAGATACGCAGTATTTT
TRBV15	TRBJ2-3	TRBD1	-	CATSSGQGAGLGQYF	TGTGCCACCAGCTCCGGACAGGGGGCCGGTTTGGGGCAGTATTTT
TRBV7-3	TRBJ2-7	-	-	CASSSATIPYEQYF	TGTGCCAGCAGCTCCGCGACAATTCCCTACGAGCAGTACTTC
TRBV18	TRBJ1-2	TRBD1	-	CASSRETGAQGIYGYTF	TGTGCCAGCTCACGGGAGACAGGGGCGCAGGGGATTTATGGCTACACCTTC
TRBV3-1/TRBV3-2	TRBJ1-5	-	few	CASSQGSAGVNQPQHF	TGTGCCAGCAGCCAAGGGAGTGCGGGGGTCAATCAGCCCCAGCATTTT
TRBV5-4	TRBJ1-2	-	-	CASSLAQFNYGYTF	TGTGCCAGCAGCTTGGCACAGTTTAACTATGGCTACACCTTC
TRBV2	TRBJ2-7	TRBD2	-	CASSESLGGSYEQYF	TGTGCCAGCAGTGAATCCCTGGGGGGGTCCTACGAGCAGTACTTC
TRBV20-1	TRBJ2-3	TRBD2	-	CSASWFSAGGRATDTQYF	TGCAGTGCTAGTTGGTTCTCAGCGGGGGGGCGGGCGACAGATACGCAGTATTTT
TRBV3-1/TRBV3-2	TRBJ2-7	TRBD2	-	CASSPSGGLNYEQYF	TGTGCCAGCAGCCCGTCGGGGGGGCTTAACTACGAGCAGTACTTC
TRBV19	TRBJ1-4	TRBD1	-	CASTRTGGFTTNEKLFF	TGTGCCAGTACCAGGACAGGGGGCTTTACGACTAATGAAAAACTGTTTTTT
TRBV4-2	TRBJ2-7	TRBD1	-	CASSRGAGTGVSYEQYF	TGTGCCAGCAGCCGCGGAGCCGGGACAGGGGTCTCCTACGAGCAGTACTTC
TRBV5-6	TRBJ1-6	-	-	CASSPGANSPLHF	TGTGCCAGCAGCCCCGGAGCGAATTCACCCCTCCACTTT